The clone carrying this TCR beta chain has more than one count but fewer than ten. The antigen is undetermined. TCRdb re-called the 5' RACE reads through MiXCR, storing one row per CDR3 protein. Of a few hundred thousand distinct CDR3 sequences in the sample, roughly 3% were seen once. This sample was included in a study of T cells after yellow fever vaccination. Study as a whole: Low-cell-number fractions were prepared with SMART-Seq v4 Ultra Low Input. Whole-study findings and limits: The secondary T-cell response peaked on day 5, not day 15, but was weaker. Post-booster reappearance was seen for most primary-vaccination clones (around 97% CD4, 75% to 90% CD8).

With 3 bases removed from V and 0 bases from J, the gap between germline ends came to 15 bases. This CDR3 has 17 amino acids. Germline values: CDR1 KGHDR, CDR2 SFDVKD. This receptor was obtained from a man younger than 30 who received the YFV17D yellow fever vaccine. The genes are TRBV24-1 and TRBJ2-3; D ambiguous. The specimen was CD4+ T cells sorted from PBMCs, collected 10 days after the yellow fever booster vaccination. Here the CDR3 reads CATSDRSVASSTDTQYF. The CDR3 region has the DNA TGTGCCACCAGTGATCGCTCGGTGGCCAGCAGCACAGATACGCAGTATTTT.